This TCR beta chain appears in the sequencing data of a study of blood T cell repertoires in COVID-19. Study background: The samples span acute and convalescent COVID-19 from the United States, Italy and Spain. PBMCs, B-cell-depleted T cells, or T cells provided the cDNA or gDNA that made up the material.

Trimming removed 4 bases from V and 0 bases from J; junction bases left unmatched: 6. The germline CDR1 and CDR2 sequences are MDHEN and SYDVKM. This CDR3 is built from 16 residues. Original processing methods: Estimation of nucleated cell counts was performed using reference gene primer amplification. Profiling relied on immunoSEQ multiplex PCR, and the TCRdb table lists in-frame clones only, not all of them. The D gene and trimming were derived from the DNA, and the V and J assignments and clone size from that table. The sample consists of around 140,000 clones, 81% of them appearing once. V usage is TRBV28 and J usage is TRBJ2-7, with 10 bases fitting TRBD1. This receptor was taken from a woman aged 55-69 years with active or convalescent COVID-19. The material sequenced was peripheral blood. Here the CDR3 DNA reads TGTGCCAGCAGTTCGGACAGGGGGATTATCTCCTACGAGCAGTACGTC. Encoded protein: CASSSDRGIISYEQYV.